This entry concerns a single TCR beta chain. Germline-derived CDR1 and CDR2 are SGHNT and YYREEE (reference sequence). The ends were cut back, 3 bases at V and 0 bases at J, with 7 bases in the middle. This CDR3 has 14 residues. Sequenced by immunoSEQ multiplex PCR; TCRdb stores in-frame clones only, minus some. The sample has just under 30,000 clones, roughly 88% seen once. The source of the sample is a study of tumor-infiltrating lymphocytes in localized non-small cell lung cancer. What was sequenced was lung tumor tissue. J is TRBJ2-4 and V is TRBV5-4; D possibly uses TRBD1 or TRBD2 (5 bases each). The sequence derives from a human donor with non-small cell lung cancer. The CDR3 sequence: CASSSGTAKNIQYF. The CDR3 DNA reads TGTGCCAGCAGCTCTGGGACAGCCAAAAACATTCAGTACTTC.